The text below deals with one T cell receptor beta chain. This entry belongs to a study of T cell repertoires in MIS-A myocarditis. Generated by immunoSEQ multiplex PCR, the TCRdb table keeps only in-frame clones and is missing some. The repertoire has approximately 7,100 clones, approximately 81% of them found once; the top ten carry approximately 18%. Germline V CDR1 and CDR2: SNHLY, FYNNEI. This CDR3 is built from 13 residues. V lost 8 bases to trimming and J lost 2 bases, with 12 bases between them. This chain links TRBV2 with TRBJ1-1; D call uncertain. The sequencing input was right inferior lung lobe tissue obtained at autopsy. This TCR derives from a man between 18 and 35 years old with fulminant myocarditis from multisystem inflammatory syndrome in adults (MIS-A) after COVID-19. The CDR3 loop is CASGAEVNTEAFF. CDR3 in DNA: TGTGCCAGCGGTGCTGAAGTTAACACTGAAGCTTTCTTT.